The 8 T cell receptor beta chains below come from one sample, sequenced in a study of cytomegalovirus exposure and HLA in healthy donors. PCR amplification relied on 60 Vbeta primers (plus 13 Jbeta primers). Assay used: immunoSEQ multiplex PCR; TCRdb lists only in-frame clones, some missing. The table has about 150,000 clones, 60% to 80% seen once; the top ten hold about 0.66%. Sequenced: PBMCs. These receptors were obtained from a male donor in good health and CMV-seronegative.

The V call is TRBV10-3, the J call TRBJ2-3, with 7 bases matching TRBD2. This CDR3 region has 15 residues. Germline V gene lookup returns CDR1 ENHRY and CDR2 SYGVKD. V gave up 0 bases and J gave up 3 bases; unmatched junction bases: 3. CDR3 nucleotide sequence: TGTGCCATCAGTGAGTCTGGCGGGAGAACAGATACGCAGTATTTT. Translating it yields CAISESGGRTDTQYF.

V gene TRBV6-1 combines with J gene TRBJ2-1; 9 nucleotides align to TRBD1. CDR3 length: 15 residues. V was clipped by 7 bases and J by 4 bases; unmatched bases: 8. The germline V gene encodes CDR1 MNHNS and CDR2 SASEGT. The CDR3 region has the DNA TGTGCCAGCAACCCGGGACAGGGCGAGTACAATGAGCAGTTCTTC. Translating gives CASNPGQGEYNEQFF.

The chain uses TRBV4-1 and TRBJ1-2; 8 nucleotides line up with TRBD1. The germline V gene encodes CDR1 MGHRA and CDR2 YSYEKL. This CDR3 is 15 amino acids long. Trimming removed 4 bases from V and 1 base from J; junction bases left unmatched: 5. CDR3 coding DNA: TGCGCCAGCAGCCTAACAGGGGGGGATAACTATGGCTACACCTTC. It is translated as CASSLTGGDNYGYTF.

V gene TRBV19 combines with J gene TRBJ2-3, with D tentatively TRBD1 (6 bases). CDR1 LNHDA and CDR2 SQIVND come from the germline V gene (reference sequence). The length of the CDR3 is 15 residues. V was trimmed by 5 bases and J by 0 bases, leaving 12 bases between them. The CDR3 spells CASSWDTTSTDTQYF. The CDR3 nucleotides read TGTGCCAGTAGTTGGGACACCACTAGCACAGATACGCAGTATTTT.

The CDR3 region is CASSEAGTGGLQHF. DNA of the CDR3: TGTGCCAGCAGTGAAGCTGGGACAGGGGGACTCCAGCATTTT. V and J are TRBV2 and TRBJ1-5; 11 bases are shared with TRBD1. From germline, CDR1 is SNHLY and CDR2 FYNNEI. The CDR3 loop spans 14 amino acids. The trim removed 0 bases at V and 12 bases at J, leaving 4 bases unmatched.

For this clone: Sequence at one end of the junction differs from germline and may be a read error. This rearrangement joins TRBV7-9 to TRBJ2-2; the D is unclear. CDR3 length: 12 amino acids. The germline CDR1 and CDR2 sequences are SEHNR and FQNEAQ (reference sequence). CDR3 loop: CSSSWAPGELFF. CDR3 DNA sequence: TGTTCCAGCAGCTGGGCGCCCGGGGAGCTGTTTTTT. Drawing the rest from reference TRBV7-9 and TRBJ2-2, the complete variable domain is DTGVSQNPRHKITKRGQNVTFRCDPISEHNRLYWYRQTLGQGPEFLTYFQNEAQLEKSRLLSDRFSAERPKGSFSTLEIQRTEQGDSAMYLCSSSWAPGELFFGEGSRLTVL.

Remarks on this clone: The same CDR3 can be traced to other DNA sequences in this sample. This rearrangement joins TRBV19 to TRBJ2-7; TRBD2 matches at 9 bases. From germline, CDR1 is LNHDA and CDR2 SQIVND (reference sequence). Trimming at V came to 3 bases and at J to 2 bases, leaving 11 bases not matched to a gene. CDR3 length: 17 amino acids. CDR3 in amino acids: CASSIIPGTSLTYEQYF. DNA of the CDR3: TGTGCCAGTAGTATCATCCCCGGGACTAGCCTTACCTACGAGCAGTACTTC.

The rearrangement links TRBV7-9 to TRBJ2-1; 14 nucleotides line up with TRBD2. With 6 bases clipped from V and 9 bases from J, the junction kept 4 bases outside the gene matches. Germline assignment: CDR1 SEHNR and CDR2 FQNEAQ (reference sequence). CDR3 size: 14 residues. The CDR3 loop reads CASRTSGGAPEQFF. The CDR3 nucleotides are TGTGCCAGCAGGACTAGCGGGGGGGCCCCTGAGCAGTTCTTC.